Listed below are T cell receptor beta chains from one sample, sequenced in a study of CD8+ T cells in alopecia areata. Sequencing was performed with immunoSEQ multiplex PCR; in TCRdb, only in-frame clones are kept and a portion is missing. The data show 190,000 or so clones, with roughly 50% seen just once and 10% to 15% held by the top ten. This material consisted of CD8+ T cells sorted from blood, taken at week 24, from a patient treated with tofacitinib. These TCRs come from a human donor with alopecia areata. Both conserved end residues are part of each CDR3. D genes are given only for firm matches.

d_gene,v_gene,CDR3aa
.,TRBV18,CASSPYWLGSTDTQYF
.,TRBV20-1,CSAVLGNEQFF
.,TRBV19,CASTPGAISGNTIYF
.,TRBV9,CASSAAGRGADTQYF
.,TRBV2,CASMRTYNEQFF
TRBD2,TRBV4-1,CASSPLGLAGGYNEQFF
.,TRBV19,CASSVTGYSYEQYF
.,TRBV11-2,CASSPGVNYEQYF
.,TRBV6-6,CASSYSIREQFF
.,TRBV7-8,CASSLVGRVSYNEQFF
.,TRBV11-2,CASSHPAPGSTEAFF
.,TRBV27,CASSFEGPRDTQYF
TRBD2,TRBV6-1,CASNVPGLHTGELFF
.,TRBV13,CASSLMLTEAFF
TRBD2,TRBV5-1,CASSLAEGGSHEQFF
.,TRBV28,CASSLRRGASGELFF
.,TRBV5-6,CASSPTTGNTEAFF
.,TRBV4-2,CASSQEGGSQETQYF
TRBD1,TRBV5-6,CASSGGQVFSYEQYF
.,TRBV4-1,CASSQQTGGGYEQYF
.,TRBV4-1,CASSALNTEAFF
.,TRBV5-1,CASSLWGRAKNIQYF
.,TRBV27,CASSLRGGNQPQHF
.,TRBV7-9,CASSTRHEGVYGYTF
.,TRBV30,CAWSVVGGLTDTQYF
TRBD1,TRBV5-1,CASSHSYRDRGQDEQYF
.,TRBV5-1,CASSDPREETQYF
.,TRBV7-8,CASSPTPNHQETQYF
TRBD1,TRBV5-1,CASSRGQGNFYEQYF
.,TRBV7-9,CASSLAQTGRYEQYF
.,TRBV12-5,CASGLVQRKSYNEQFF
.,TRBV4-1,CASTTGQTNTEAFF
.,TRBV27,CASRLARAYNEQFF
.,TRBV29-1,CSAGGSGHGYEQYF
.,TRBV4-1,CASRGEDQETQYF
TRBD1,TRBV5-6,CASSLGDRGGYTF
.,TRBV14,CASSQERSANTGELFF
.,TRBV2,CATRPSEAEAFF
TRBD1,TRBV23-1,CASSQSGGAHNQPQHF
.,TRBV7-9,CASSLTRRGRGDEKLFF
.,TRBV30,CAWSVDRNNEQFF
.,TRBV4-1,CASRLLYGPHYGYTF
.,TRBV9,CASSVDTEEAFF
.,TRBV6-5,CASSYSDLGETQYF
TRBD1,TRBV7-9,CASTRQGSDGYTF
.,TRBV5-4,CASSFRGYGTEAFF
.,TRBV29-1,CSVEAARTGELFF
.,TRBV29-1,CSVRGVDSYEQYF
TRBD1,TRBV27,CASSPRTGGRDEKLFF
.,TRBV30,CAWSVAEQYF
.,TRBV13,CASSLGGQPNTGELFF
TRBD2,TRBV13,CASTARGGADNEQFF